This TCR beta chain was sequenced for a study of shared clonotypes between healthy human individuals. Study-level results: Estimated clonotype richness was generally higher in naive than memory subsets.

Deep was the level at which the assay was run. Libraries were prepared by immunoSEQ multiplex PCR; TCRdb keeps only in-frame clonotypes and omits some of them. The sample contains 2 million or so clones, around 95% of which appear only once. For this clone: What it binds is not known.

Sequenced sample: naive CD4+ T cells sorted from blood. The sample's subset: CD45RA+ positively selected. The sequence derives from a man between 18 and 29 years old in good health.

This chain's CDR3 is CASRRRADTEAFF. CDR3 bases: TGCGCCAGCAGAAGGCGGGCGGACACTGAAGCTTTCTTT. The J gene is TRBJ1-1, the V gene TRBV5-1, with D unresolved. The germline V and J ends were trimmed by 5 bases and 3 bases, with 11 bases remaining between them. The CDR3 consists of 13 residues. CDR1 is SGHRS and CDR2 is YFSETQ in the germline V gene.